Here is one T cell receptor (beta chain) with its context. Its antigen is unknown. Amplification used 60 Vbeta primers and 13 Jbeta primers. Repertoires were generated with immunoSEQ multiplex PCR, while TCRdb's copy carries only in-frame clones and drops some. This sample has approximately 240,000 clones, with roughly 89% found just once. The entry originates in a study of cytomegalovirus exposure and HLA in healthy donors. Study results and limitations: Highly shared variants forming one cluster were likely a sequencing artifact.

Germline values: CDR1 ENHRY, CDR2 SYGVKD. V was trimmed by 5 bases and J by 8 bases, leaving 9 bases between them. The CDR3 covers 12 residues. The receptor was isolated from a woman aged 18-35 years in good health and CMV-seronegative. This chain joins TRBV10-3 and TRBJ1-4; D not resolved. Sequenced material: PBMCs. The CDR3 sequence: CAISRLGEKLFF. CDR3 DNA: TGTGCCATCAGTAGACTAGGGGAAAAACTGTTTTTT.